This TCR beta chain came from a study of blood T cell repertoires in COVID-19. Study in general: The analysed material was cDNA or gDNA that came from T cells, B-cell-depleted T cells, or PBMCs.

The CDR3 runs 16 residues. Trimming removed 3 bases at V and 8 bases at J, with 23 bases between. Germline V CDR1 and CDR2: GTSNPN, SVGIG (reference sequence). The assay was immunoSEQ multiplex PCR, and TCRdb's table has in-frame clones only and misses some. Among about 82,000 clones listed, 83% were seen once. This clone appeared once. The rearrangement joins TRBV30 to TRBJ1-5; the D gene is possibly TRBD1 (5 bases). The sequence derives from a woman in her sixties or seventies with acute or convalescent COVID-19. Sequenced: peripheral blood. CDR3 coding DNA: TGTGCCTGGAGCGAACGGACACAACTTGACCTGGAGCCCCAGCATTTT. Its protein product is CAWSERTQLDLEPQHF. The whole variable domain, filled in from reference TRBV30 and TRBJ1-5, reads SQTIHQWPATLVQPVGSPLSLECTVEGTSNPNLYWYRQAAGRGLQLLFYSVGIGQISSEVPQNLSASRPQDRQFILSSKKLLLSDSGFYLCAWSERTQLDLEPQHFGDGTRLSIL.